One T cell receptor (beta chain) is described in this entry. The clone's antigen remains unknown. The input lacks base qualities; no much larger clone sits a single base away. This entry comes from a study of PD-1 blockade in classical Hodgkin lymphoma (dated by TCRdb to 2019 to 2021). With regard to the full study: Nivolumab dosing was 3 mg/kg intravenously every 2 weeks, continuing until either disease progression or unacceptable toxicity. The study used TCR beta sequencing and CyTOF to define a peripheral blood immune signature of response to PD-1 blockade in classical Hodgkin lymphoma. Broader findings and caveats from the paper: Baseline TCR diversity was reported as lower in newly diagnosed patients than in healthy donors, and lower still in relapsed/refractory patients. Trial patients achieving complete response had baseline diversity similar to newly diagnosed patients, whereas partial responders and progressors had significantly lower diversity. Patients starting nivolumab less than 1 year after ASCT had lower diversity and were excluded from later analyses to avoid confounding by immune reconstitution. Only a single clinical trial cohort was studied, and what caused the repertoire differences, possibly disease activity or prior therapy, remained undefined. CD4+ but not CD8+ TCR diversity rose significantly by C4D1 (p=0.0027 vs p=0.16), most apparent in complete responders (p=0.02).

This specimen's time point label, per the study, means: cycle 1 day 1 (C1D1), immediately before nivolumab initiation. Every trial patient had relapsed following autologous stem cell transplantation, and prior brentuximab vedotin exposure was what differed among cohorts A, B and C. The trial cohort was composed of around 60 patients with relapsed/refractory classical Hodgkin lymphoma, for whom complete response, partial response or progressive disease was recorded as best overall response. In the multi-cohort phase II CheckMate 205 trial, trial patients received single-agent nivolumab. Best overall response was determined by an independent review committee according to the 2007 International Working Group response criteria. Trial PBMCs were collected just before the start of nivolumab (C1D1) and during therapy at cycle 2 day 1 and cycle 4 day 1. Peripheral blood was collected in 8 mL Vacutainer Cell Preparation Tubes, from which PBMCs were isolated by centrifugation and then cryopreserved.

The germline ends are 11 bases apart after V is trimmed by 0 bases and J by 3 bases. Based on the germline V gene, the CDR1 and CDR2 sequences are LGHNA and YNFKEQ. From cysteine to phenylalanine, the CDR3 is 15 amino acids long. Of the read, only the CDR3 DNA is kept; its 45 bases are in frame from base 1. The Qiagen DNeasy kit was used to extract genomic DNA from unsorted PBMCs and from the negatively selected CD4+ and CD8+ fractions. TCR beta CDR3 regions were subjected to amplification by immunoSEQ multiplex PCR with primers that anneal to V and J segments. A synthetic immune receptor repertoire was used to minimize amplification bias, and any residual bias was removed computationally once sequencing was done. Under the source paper's analysis protocol: Custom Python scripts were used to quantify repertoire diversity as the Shannon entropy index. Unsorted, CD4+ and CD8+ repertoires were examined separately, except in combined analyses, for which CD4+ and CD8+ sequences were merged in silico. A clone was considered expanded if an increase in frequency of at least 2-fold after treatment relative to C1D1 was found, and a pseudocount of 0.5 was applied to clones undetected at baseline. Singleton clones were defined as clones with 0 or 1 copy at C1D1, and non-singleton clones were defined as clones with 2 or more copies. Clones expanded in unsorted samples were labelled as CD4+, CD8+ or unknown by matching protein sequences in sorted samples from the same patient. Wilcoxon tests on paired samples were used to test changes in diversity from C1D1 to C4D1. TCRdb's version of the immuneACCESS table is confined to in-frame rearrangements and falls short of the full clone set. An unresolved V gene accounts for under half of the shortfall where checked; the remainder is of unknown origin. V and J calls and clone size are as listed in that table; D and trimming were resolved from the DNA. In this sample the table shows approximately 61,000 clones, 85% to 90% of which occur a single time. Approximately 16% of the sample belongs to the ten largest clones.

The specimen was peripheral blood mononuclear cells (PBMCs), collected at baseline. This TCR was recovered from a human donor with classical Hodgkin lymphoma. Here the chain combines TRBV4-2 and TRBJ1-1, with a tentative D gene TRBD1 over 6 matching bases. The nucleotides are TGTGCCAGCAGCCAAGAGGTGCCAGGGGACACTGAAGCTTTCTTT. It translates as CASSQEVPGDTEAFF.